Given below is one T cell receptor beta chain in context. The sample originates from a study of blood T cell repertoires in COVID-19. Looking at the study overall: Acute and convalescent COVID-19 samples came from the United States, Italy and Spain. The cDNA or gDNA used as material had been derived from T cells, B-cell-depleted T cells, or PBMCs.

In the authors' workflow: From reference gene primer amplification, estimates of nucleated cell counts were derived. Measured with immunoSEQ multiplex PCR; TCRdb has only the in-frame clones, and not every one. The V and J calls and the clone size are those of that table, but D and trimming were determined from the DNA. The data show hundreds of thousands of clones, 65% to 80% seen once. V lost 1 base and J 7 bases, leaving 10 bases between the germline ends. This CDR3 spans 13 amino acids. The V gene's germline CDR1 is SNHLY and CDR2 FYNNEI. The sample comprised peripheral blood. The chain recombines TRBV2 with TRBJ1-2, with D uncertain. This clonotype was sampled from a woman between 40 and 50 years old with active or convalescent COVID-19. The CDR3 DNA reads TGTGCCAGCAGTGAAGTAGAGGGCTCTGGCTACACCTTC. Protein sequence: CASSEVEGSGYTF. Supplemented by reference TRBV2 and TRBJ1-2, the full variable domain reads EPEVTQTPSHQVTQMGQEVILRCVPISNHLYFYWYRQILGQKVEFLVSFYNNEISEKSEIFDDQFSVERPDGSNFTLKIRSTKLEDSAMYFCASSEVEGSGYTFGSGTRLTVV.